The 29 T cell receptor beta chains below all came from one sample that was sequenced in a study of T-cell memory formation after mild COVID-19. TCRdb re-called the 5' RACE reads through MiXCR, storing one row per CDR3 protein. Here the sample spans a few hundred thousand distinct CDR3 sequences, around a fifth being singletons. Specimen: PBMCs or a T cell subset sorted from them (not recorded which). The receptors here all came from an adult woman who had mild COVID-19 (a few samples of this study predate the infection). Cell type and time point are not known.

This clonotype has only a few counts. Relative to the germline gene, one junction end is altered; a read error may explain this. The chain joins TRBV7-8 to TRBJ2-7, with 13 positions matching TRBD2. The CDR3 covers 18 residues. Germline V lookup: CDR1 SGHVS, CDR2 FQNEAQ. As DNA, the CDR3 is TGTGCCAGCGGCTTGCGACTAGCGGGGGGTAAGAGCTCCTACGAGCAGTACTTC. This encodes CASGLRLAGGKSSYEQYF.

With respect to this clonotype: The junction differs from germline at one of its ends, possibly a read error. This chain joins TRBV4-3 and TRBJ2-1, with D unresolved. Germline values: CDR1 LGHNA, CDR2 YSLEER. This CDR3 region has 17 residues. As DNA, the CDR3 is TGCGCCAGCAGCAAAGATCCCCCCGGTGGGTATGGGAATGAGCAGTTCTTC. Amino acids: CASSKDPPGGYGNEQFF.

This clonotype was counted only a few times. The chain links TRBV12-3 or TRBV12-4 to TRBJ1-5; D uncertain. This CDR3 comprises 15 residues. Trimming pared 1 base from V and 0 bases from J, leaving 7 bases between. The CDR3 nucleotides read TGTGCCAGCAGTTTAGAGTATTATAGCAATCAGCCCCAGCATTTT. Protein: CASSLEYYSNQPQHF.

The chain couples TRBV7-6 to TRBJ2-3; tentatively, D is TRBD1 (6 bases). CDR3 length: 17 residues. Per germline, CDR1 SGHVS and CDR2 FNYEAQ. V was cut by 0 bases and J by 5 bases, with 18 bases left in between. The CDR3 DNA sequence: TGTGCCAGCAGCTTAGCGCCGGACACGTCCAGGGGAGATACGCAGTATTTT. Residues: CASSLAPDTSRGDTQYF.

This clonotype has only a few counts. The chain links TRBV24-1 to TRBJ1-5; D gene ambiguous. The CDR3 sequence is 15 residues long. V lost 4 bases to trimming and J lost 0 bases, with 9 bases between them. CDR1 and CDR2 (germline): KGHDR, SFDVKD. The CDR3 sequence is CATSETRYSNQPQHF. As DNA, the CDR3 is TGTGCCACCAGTGAGACGCGTTATAGCAATCAGCCCCAGCATTTT.

Written as DNA, the CDR3 is TGTGCCAGCAGCGTAGCTGGAGTAGCCAAAAACATTCAGTACTTC. It codes for CASSVAGVAKNIQYF. The gene calls are TRBV9 and TRBJ2-4; D unresolved. The CDR3 covers 15 residues. Germline-derived CDR1 and CDR2 are SGDLS and YYNGEE. Trimming removed 0 bases at V and 0 bases at J, with 7 bases between.

This clonotype was seen a handful of times. Sequence at one end of the junction differs from germline and may be a read error. The chain recombines TRBV18 with TRBJ2-5, with unresolved D. This CDR3 region has 15 residues. The V gene's germline CDR1 is KGHSH and CDR2 LQKENI. The CDR3 DNA follows: TGTGCCAGCTCACCACCGGCGGCTGGGTCGGACCCCCAATACTTC. Translating gives CASSPPAAGSDPQYF.

This clonotype has more than one count but fewer than ten. The chain recombines TRBV20-1 with TRBJ2-3; 10 bases are a match to TRBD2. The CDR3 length is 15 residues. Germline trimming cut 5 bases from V and 2 bases from J; bases unmatched to any gene: 7. The germline V gene encodes CDR1 DFQATT and CDR2 SNEGSKA (reference sequence). The CDR3 coding sequence is TGCAGTGCTGGTCGTCTAGCGGGGGTCACAGATACGCAGTATTTT. Its translation is CSAGRLAGVTDTQYF.

This clonotype has only one observation. This chain uses TRBV7-9 with TRBJ2-2; a possible D gene is TRBD1 (5 bases). Germline V gene sequence: CDR1 SEHNR, CDR2 FQNEAQ (reference sequence). The CDR3 extends over 17 amino acids. The V end lost 6 bases, the J end lost 2 bases, and 19 bases lay between the germline ends. The CDR3 coding sequence is TGTGCCAGCAGGATCTTAGTCCCAGGGCGTAACACCGGGGAGCTGTTTTTT. It yields the protein CASRILVPGRNTGELFF.

This clonotype has more than one count but fewer than ten. The rearrangement joins TRBV11-2 to TRBJ2-5; TRBD2 matches 10 bases. The germline V gene encodes CDR1 SGHAT and CDR2 FQNNGV. V dropped 4 bases and J dropped 7; count of bases not matched to a gene: 12. This CDR3 has 16 residues. Here the CDR3 DNA reads TGTGCCAGCAGCTCCCCCAGAAGCGGGGGGGCCGGGACCCAGTACTTC. It encodes CASSSPRSGGAGTQYF.

The genes are TRBV6-5 and TRBJ2-6; D is uncertain. The CDR3 has 14 amino acids. Trimming shortened V by 5 bases and J by 0 bases, and 5 bases separated the two germline ends. CDR1 is MNHEY, CDR2 SVGAGI, per germline. In nucleotides, the CDR3 is TGTGCCAGCAGTCTAATCTCTGGGGCCAACGTCCTGACTTTC. This gives the protein CASSLISGANVLTF.

The chain uses TRBV12-3 or TRBV12-4 and TRBJ1-1, with D unclear. This CDR3 is built from 13 residues. The germline V and J ends were trimmed by 6 bases and 1 base, with 9 bases remaining between them. Here the CDR3 DNA reads TGTGCCAGCAGCCGAAGCACGAACACTGAAGCTTTCTTT. Protein product: CASSRSTNTEAFF.

The chain recombines TRBV20-1 with TRBJ2-2; TRBD2 agrees at 15 bases. The CDR3 has 17 amino acids. Germline values: CDR1 DFQATT, CDR2 SNEGSKA (reference sequence). The ends lost 5 bases at V and 4 bases at J; junction bases unmatched: 8. This CDR3 reads CSAEPGLAGGFTGELFF. CDR3 nucleotides: TGCAGTGCTGAACCGGGACTAGCGGGGGGTTTCACCGGGGAGCTGTTTTTT.

The rearrangement links TRBV2 to TRBJ1-4, with TRBD1 matching 12 bases. CDR1 and CDR2 (germline): SNHLY, FYNNEI. CDR3 length equals 15 residues. With V trimmed by 6 bases and J by 5 bases, 4 bases remained unmatched. The CDR3 DNA reads as TGTGCCAGCAGGCGTGGGACAGGGGGCAATGAAAAACTGTTTTTT. Its protein product is CASRRGTGGNEKLFF.

V and J are TRBV12-3 or TRBV12-4 and TRBJ2-7; D possibly corresponds to TRBD1 (6 bases). V gave up 6 bases and J gave up 0 bases, with 12 bases separating them. The CDR3 contains 14 residues. CDR3 coding DNA: TGTGCCAGCAGACCGGGACATTCCTCCTACGAGCAGTACTTC. Translation: CASRPGHSSYEQYF.

This clonotype was observed a few times. The chain joins TRBV5-1 to TRBJ2-7; TRBD1 aligns across 9 bases. This CDR3 spans 15 amino acids. Germline lookup yields CDR1 SGHRS and CDR2 YFSETQ. V shed 0 bases, J shed 5 bases, and the junction held 6 bases outside the gene matches. CDR3 loop: CASSLASGTGNEQYF. Here the CDR3 DNA reads TGCGCCAGCAGCTTGGCCTCCGGGACAGGGAACGAGCAGTACTTC.

This sequence joins TRBV3-1 and TRBJ2-7; D uncertain. Per germline, CDR1 LGHDT and CDR2 YNNKEL (reference sequence). This CDR3 region has 12 residues. V was pared by 2 bases and J by 3 bases, with 5 bases between. The CDR3 DNA reads as TGTGCCAGCAGCCAATATGTCTACGAGCAGTACTTC. It codes for CASSQYVYEQYF.

This clonotype was found a few times. This chain uses TRBV29-1 with TRBJ1-2; 9 bases agree with TRBD1. CDR3 size: 13 residues. V lost 6 bases, J lost 7 bases, and 9 bases stayed unmatched. Germline V gives CDR1 SQVTM, CDR2 ANQGSEA. For the CDR3, the DNA is TGCAGCGTCGACCGGGACAGGGATGGTGGCTACACCTTC. As protein: CSVDRDRDGGYTF. The variable domain in full, with the rest retrieved from reference TRBV29-1 and TRBJ1-2, is SAVISQKPSRDICQRGTSLTIQCQVDSQVTMMFWYRQQPGQSLTLIATANQGSEATYESGFVIDKFPISRPNLTFSTLTVSNMSPEDSSIYLCSVDRDRDGGYTFGSGTRLTVV.

The chain joins TRBV6-2 or TRBV6-3 to TRBJ2-5; 9 nucleotides line up with TRBD1. This CDR3 spans 17 amino acids. J gave up 0 bases and V 5 bases, and 10 bases lay outside the gene matches. CDR1 and CDR2 (germline): MNHEY, SVGEGT. The CDR3 reads CASSRPGQGWYQETQYF. In DNA, the CDR3 is TGTGCCAGCAGTCGACCGGGACAGGGATGGTACCAAGAGACCCAGTACTTC.

The J gene is TRBJ2-3, the V gene TRBV7-2; 7 bases line up with TRBD2. The CDR3 loop spans 16 amino acids. Germline V lookup: CDR1 SGHTA, CDR2 FQGNSA. J gave up 3 bases and V 8 bases, and 14 bases lay outside the gene matches. This CDR3 is CASSLTSAGGTDTQYF. The CDR3 DNA reads as TGTGCCAGCTCCTTAACTAGCGCCGGAGGTACAGATACGCAGTATTTT.

This clonotype has more than one count but fewer than ten. The CDR3, as DNA: TGTGCCACCACTTCATCGCAGGCAGGCAACACCGGGGAGCTGTTTTTT. Translated: CATTSSQAGNTGELFF. The chain joins TRBV24-1 to TRBJ2-2; D remains unclear. CDR1 is KGHDR, CDR2 SFDVKD, per germline. The CDR3 is made up of 16 amino acids. Trimming cost V 8 bases and J 2 bases, with 17 bases left between them.

This clonotype was found many times. The chain is built from TRBV12-3 or TRBV12-4 and TRBJ2-2; D is undetermined. Deletions cut 0 bases from V and 1 base from J, with 6 bases between. The CDR3 length is 15 residues. This chain's CDR3 is CASSLATGNTGELFF. The CDR3 DNA sequence: TGTGCCAGCAGTTTAGCGACGGGGAACACCGGGGAGCTGTTTTTT.

This clonotype was detected ten times or more. Its ends do not fully match the called genes, so a read error is possible. The J gene is TRBJ2-3, the V gene TRBV3-1; D gene unclear. The length of the CDR3 is 12 residues. Germline CDR1 and CDR2: LGHDT and YNNKEL (reference sequence). CDR3 sequence: CASSQVYEPSVF. DNA of the CDR3: TGTGCCAGCAGCCAAGTCTACGAGCCCTCTGTTTTT.

The chain employs TRBV4-1 and TRBJ2-3; D perhaps matches TRBD1 (6 bases). CDR1 MGHRA and CDR2 YSYEKL come from the germline V gene. Between the trimmed V and J ends, which lost 1 base and 5 bases, there was a span of 13 bases. The CDR3 spans 15 residues. The CDR3: CASSQVTGWGDTQYF. The CDR3 DNA reads as TGCGCCAGCAGCCAAGTCACAGGGTGGGGAGATACGCAGTATTTT.

This clonotype was seen only a few times. The V and J genes are TRBV20-1 and TRBJ2-7; D unclear. Germline lookup yields CDR1 DFQATT and CDR2 SNEGSKA (reference sequence). The germline V and J ends were trimmed by 4 bases and 1 base, with 8 bases remaining between them. The length of the CDR3 is 12 residues. The DNA for the CDR3 is TGCAGTGCTACCGCCCCTTCCTACGAGCAGTACTTC. Its protein product is CSATAPSYEQYF.

The chain combines TRBV18 with TRBJ1-5, with D tentatively TRBD1 (5 bases). With 3 bases removed from V and 7 bases from J, the gap between germline ends came to 16 bases. This CDR3 is 15 amino acids long. Germline CDR1 reads KGHSH; CDR2 reads LQKENI. The CDR3 reads CASSPNLGGEQPQHF. CDR3 nucleotide sequence: TGTGCCAGCTCACCGAATTTAGGAGGGGAACAGCCCCAGCATTTT.

V gene TRBV6-1 combines with J gene TRBJ1-1, with D perhaps matching TRBD1 (5 bases). Per germline, CDR1 MNHNS and CDR2 SASEGT. This CDR3 spans 14 amino acids. The ends were cut back, 6 bases at V and 1 base at J, with 12 bases in the middle. Here the CDR3 DNA reads TGTGCCAGCAGCAGGGCCTCCGCGAACACTGAAGCTTTCTTT. Amino acid sequence: CASSRASANTEAFF.

The chain is built from TRBV11-1 and TRBJ2-3, with 10 bases matching TRBD1. The CDR3 length is 16 residues. V was clipped by 5 bases and J by 4 bases; unmatched bases: 9. Germline loops: CDR1 SGHAT, CDR2 FQDESV (reference sequence). The CDR3: CASSPRDRGVADTQYF. The DNA for the CDR3 is TGTGCCAGCAGCCCTCGGGACAGGGGCGTAGCAGATACGCAGTATTTT.

This clonotype has only one observation. J is TRBJ1-1 and V is TRBV10-3; the D is unclear. Trimming stripped 5 bases from V and 6 bases from J, with 13 bases between. The CDR3 length is 13 residues. Germline assignment: CDR1 ENHRY and CDR2 SYGVKD. CDR3 sequence: CAISFTAASEAFF. CDR3 DNA sequence: TGTGCCATCAGTTTTACAGCCGCCTCTGAAGCTTTCTTT.